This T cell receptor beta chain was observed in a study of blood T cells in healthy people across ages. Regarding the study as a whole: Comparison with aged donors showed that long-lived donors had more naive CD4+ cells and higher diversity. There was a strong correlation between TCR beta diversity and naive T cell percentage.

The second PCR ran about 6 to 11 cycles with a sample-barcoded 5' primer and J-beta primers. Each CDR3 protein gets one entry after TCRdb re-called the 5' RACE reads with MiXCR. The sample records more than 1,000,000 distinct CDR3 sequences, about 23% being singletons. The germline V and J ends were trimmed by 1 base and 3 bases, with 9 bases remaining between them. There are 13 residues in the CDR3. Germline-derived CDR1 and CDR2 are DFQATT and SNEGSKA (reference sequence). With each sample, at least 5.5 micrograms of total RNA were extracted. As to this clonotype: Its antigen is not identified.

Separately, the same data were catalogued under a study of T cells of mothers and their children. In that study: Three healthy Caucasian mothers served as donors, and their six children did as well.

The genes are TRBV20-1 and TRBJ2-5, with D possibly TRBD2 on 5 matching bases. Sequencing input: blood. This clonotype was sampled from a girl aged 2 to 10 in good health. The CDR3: CSARVFGKETQYF. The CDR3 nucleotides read TGCAGTGCTAGAGTGTTCGGGAAAGAGACCCAGTACTTC.